These 30 T cell receptor beta chains share one sample of origin, sequenced in a study of control samples from healthy donors and cancer patients (dated by TCRdb to 2020 to 2022). Library construction relied on the immunoSEQ multiplex PCR assay. The table was pulled from immuneACCESS by TCRdb, which kept in-frame rearrangements only. Such tables lose some clones; where checked, under half of the loss comes from unresolved V genes, and the rest has no known cause. Present in this sample are approximately 160,000 clones, approximately 94% of which were seen just once. The top ten hold 1.1% to 1.5% of the sample. The sample taken for sequencing was blood. These receptors all come from a woman younger than 30 in good health.

In DNA form, the CDR3 reads TGTGCCAGCTCACCTCCCAGCGGGTATTCCTACGAGCAGTACTTC. Its translation: CASSPPSGYSYEQYF. The J gene is TRBJ2-7, the V gene TRBV18; a weak D match, TRBD2 (6 bases). The CDR3 extends over 15 amino acids. V was pared by 3 bases and J by 1 base, with 13 bases between. The germline CDR1 and CDR2 sequences are KGHSH and LQKENI.

The CDR3 sequence is CASSVPGLTKRLRDTEAFF. CDR3 bases: TGTGCCAGCAGCGTTCCGGGGTTAACGAAACGGTTAAGAGACACTGAAGCTTTCTTT. V gene TRBV5-4 combines with J gene TRBJ1-1, with D unclear. Trimming pared 4 bases from V and 3 bases from J, leaving 28 bases between. Germline CDR1 reads SGHNT; CDR2 reads YYREEE (reference sequence). CDR3 length: 19 amino acids.

J is TRBJ2-7 and V is TRBV6-2 or TRBV6-3; 7 bases agree with TRBD1. Germline V gives CDR1 MNHEY, CDR2 SVGEGT. The trim removed 5 bases at V and 2 bases at J, leaving 3 bases unmatched. CDR3 length equals 13 residues. The CDR3 nucleotides are TGTGCCAGCAGTACCGACAGGGCCTACGAGCAGTACTTC. Amino acid sequence: CASSTDRAYEQYF.

This clone was picked up a small number of times. The chain uses TRBV12-5 and TRBJ1-6; D unresolved. Trimming pared 3 bases from V and 10 bases from J, leaving 13 bases between. From germline, CDR1 is LGHNT and CDR2 FRNRAP. The CDR3 is made up of 14 amino acids. The CDR3: CASGLQLGGSPLHF. CDR3 bases: TGTGCTAGTGGTTTACAGCTGGGAGGCTCACCCCTCCACTTT.

The V call is TRBV10-3, the J call TRBJ2-5, with TRBD1 identical over 8 bases. This CDR3 is built from 13 residues. With V trimmed by 10 bases and J by 5 bases, 9 bases remained unmatched. From germline, CDR1 is ENHRY and CDR2 SYGVKD. CDR3 amino acids: CATTTGAGETQYF. DNA of the CDR3: TGTGCCACTACGACAGGGGCGGGGGAGACCCAGTACTTC.

Comments on this clone: This CDR3 is also generated by other DNA sequences in the sample. The V gene is TRBV7-2, the J gene TRBJ1-1, with TRBD1 matching 8 bases. In germline, CDR1 is SGHTA, CDR2 FQGNSA. This CDR3 region has 13 residues. Germline trimming cut 3 bases from V and 4 bases from J; bases unmatched to any gene: 1. The CDR3 DNA is TGTGCCAGCAGCTTTACAGGGGGCACTGAAGCTTTCTTT. Its protein product is CASSFTGGTEAFF.

The sample holds one count of this clone. The chain recombines TRBV20-1 with TRBJ2-5; D gene unclear. V was clipped by 7 bases and J by 5 bases, with 5 bases between them. The CDR3 covers 9 residues. In germline, CDR1 is DFQATT, CDR2 SNEGSKA (reference sequence). The CDR3 nucleotides read TGCAGTGTCGGTGAGACCCAGTACTTC. It is translated as CSVGETQYF.

The J gene is TRBJ2-3, the V gene TRBV27; 8 bases align to TRBD2. Germline V lookup: CDR1 MNHEY, CDR2 SMNVEV (reference sequence). The CDR3 contains 19 residues. The junction had 18 bases not matched to a gene; V was cut back by 7 bases and J by 0 bases. CDR3 residues: CASILRAPGTRFSTDTQYF. CDR3 bases: TGTGCCAGCATCCTAAGGGCCCCCGGGACTAGGTTTAGCACAGATACGCAGTATTTT.

The CDR3 region is CASSLPRGYGSRGTEAFF. CDR3 bases: TGTGCCAGTAGTCTCCCCAGAGGATACGGGTCAAGAGGCACTGAAGCTTTCTTT. This sequence joins TRBV19 and TRBJ1-1, with D unresolved. This CDR3 is 18 amino acids long. V was cut by 5 bases and J by 4 bases, with 26 bases left in between. Germline V gene lookup returns CDR1 LNHDA and CDR2 SQIVND (reference sequence).

This clone was picked up a small number of times. This chain joins TRBV12-5 and TRBJ1-1; D call uncertain. CDR3 length equals 11 residues. V was trimmed by 6 bases and J by 6 bases, leaving 8 bases between them. CDR1 and CDR2 from the germline V gene are LGHNT and FRNRAP. CDR3 residues: CASGEAAEAFF. The CDR3 DNA is TGTGCTAGTGGGGAGGCGGCTGAAGCTTTCTTT.

The DNA of the CDR3 is TGTGCCAGCAGCCCCCCACCCGTGCGGCAGTTCTATGGCTACACCTTC. Translating gives CASSPPPVRQFYGYTF. V and J are TRBV28 and TRBJ1-2; D unclear. The CDR3 contains 16 residues. The germline V gene encodes CDR1 MDHEN and CDR2 SYDVKM. The V gene lost 6 bases and the J gene lost 4 bases, with 21 bases spanning the gap.

This chain joins TRBV4-1 and TRBJ2-1, with 7 positions matching TRBD1. Germline V gives CDR1 MGHRA, CDR2 YSYEKL. J lost 2 bases, V lost 1 base, and 2 bases had no gene match. The CDR3 sequence is 15 residues long. The CDR3 region is CASSQVGTAYNEQFF. The CDR3 nucleotides are TGCGCCAGCAGCCAAGTGGGGACAGCCTACAATGAGCAGTTCTTC.

This chain links TRBV6-6 with TRBJ2-3, with 7 bases identical to TRBD1. Per the germline V gene, CDR1 is MNHNY and CDR2 is SVGAGI (reference sequence). After removal of 10 bases from V and 2 bases from J, the junction contained 6 bases not matched to a gene. The CDR3 runs 13 residues. The CDR3 coding sequence is TGTGCCACCATTGGGACAGCCACAGATACGCAGTATTTT. Translating it yields CATIGTATDTQYF.

The chain is built from TRBV29-1 and TRBJ1-5; tentative D call: TRBD1 (6 bases). The CDR3 contains 12 residues. Trimming stripped 8 bases from V and 7 bases from J, with 15 bases between. Germline V lookup: CDR1 SQVTM, CDR2 ANQGSEA. CDR3 amino acids: CSIRAGDQPQHF. In nucleotides, the CDR3 is TGCAGCATTAGGGCAGGGGACCAGCCCCAGCATTTT.

This clone came up a few times. The V and J genes are TRBV28 and TRBJ1-5, with no clear D. This CDR3 contains 11 residues. CDR1 and CDR2 from the germline V gene are MDHEN and SYDVKM. Trimming took 6 bases from V and 4 from J, leaving 4 bases between them. The CDR3 nucleotides are TGTGCCAGCAGCTTTAATCAGCCCCAGCATTTT. Encoded protein: CASSFNQPQHF.

This chain links TRBV28 with TRBJ1-1; no clear D gene. This CDR3 contains 13 residues. V was clipped by 2 bases and J by 0 bases, with 4 bases between them. Germline V gene data show CDR1 as MDHEN and CDR2 as SYDVKM. The CDR3 protein is CASSLPLNTEAFF. Here the CDR3 DNA reads TGTGCCAGCAGTTTACCCCTGAACACTGAAGCTTTCTTT.

A remark on this clone: One end of the junction fails to match germline, which may point to a read error. V and J are TRBV7-7 and TRBJ1-4; 7 bases agree with TRBD1. Germline CDR1 and CDR2: SSHAT and FNYEAQ (reference sequence). The CDR3 extends over 15 amino acids. This CDR3 reads CASSPRTGVNEKLFF. The CDR3 DNA follows: TGTGCTAGCAGCCCTCGAACAGGGGTTAATGAAAAACTGTTTTTT. The entire variable domain, with the rest obtained from reference TRBV7-7 and TRBJ1-4, is as follows: GAGVSQSPRYKVTKRGQDVTLRCDPISSHATLYWYQQALGQGPEFLTYFNYEAQPDKSGLPSDRFSAERPEGSISTLTIQRTEQRDSAMYRCASSPRTGVNEKLFFGSGTQLSVL.

This clone occurred once. This chain connects TRBV19 to TRBJ1-2, with 7 nucleotides matching TRBD1. This CDR3 is 14 amino acids long. The V segment lost 1 base and the J segment 7 bases; nucleotides outside the gene matches: 6. CDR1 and CDR2 from the germline V gene are LNHDA and SQIVND (reference sequence). CDR3 region: CASSIVGGLSGYTF. The CDR3 DNA sequence: TGTGCCAGTAGTATAGTAGGGGGCCTGAGTGGCTACACCTTC.

The J gene is TRBJ2-6, the V gene TRBV19, with a tentative D call TRBD1 (7 bases). This CDR3 comprises 14 residues. CDR1 is LNHDA, CDR2 SQIVND, per germline (reference sequence). The ends were cut back, 6 bases at V and 2 bases at J, with 8 bases in the middle. DNA of the CDR3: TGTGCCAGTAGCAGGGGGGCTGGGGCCAACGTCCTGACTTTC. It translates to CASSRGAGANVLTF.

This clone was seen a few times. The chain links TRBV5-1 to TRBJ2-7; D is unclear. V lost 0 bases and J lost 7, with 8 bases in between. Germline-derived CDR1 and CDR2 are SGHRS and YFSETQ. The CDR3 extends over 12 amino acids. The CDR3 coding sequence is TGCGCCAGCAGCTTGGAAGGAAGGGAGCAGTACTTC. Amino acid sequence: CASSLEGREQYF.

The chain recombines TRBV6-1 with TRBJ2-3; D not certain. V lost 4 bases to trimming and J lost 7 bases, with 21 bases between them. This CDR3 is 16 amino acids long. Germline loops: CDR1 MNHNS, CDR2 SASEGT. CDR3 nucleotide sequence: TGTGCCAGCAGTGGGTCTATTGGCTTCCCCCGACATACGCAGTATTTT. Its protein is CASSGSIGFPRHTQYF.

The chain links TRBV5-1 to TRBJ1-1; 7 bases map to TRBD1. Trimming cost V 4 bases and J 0 bases; bases outside gene matches: 15. The CDR3 contains 18 residues. Germline CDR1 SGHRS, CDR2 YFSETQ. The DNA of the CDR3 is TGCGCCAGCAGCCTGGACGGTCAGGGACAGACAGTGAACACTGAAGCTTTCTTT. Translated: CASSLDGQGQTVNTEAFF.

The chain carries TRBV15 and TRBJ1-2; the match to TRBD1 covers 9 bases. The CDR3 is made up of 15 amino acids. V dropped 3 bases and J dropped 8; count of bases not matched to a gene: 10. Germline V gives CDR1 LNHNV, CDR2 YYDKDF (reference sequence). The CDR3 protein is CATSSVPQGADGYTF. For the CDR3, the DNA is TGTGCCACCAGCAGCGTACCACAGGGGGCCGACGGCTACACCTTC. The whole variable domain, filled in from reference TRBV15 and TRBJ1-2, reads DAMVIQNPRYQVTQFGKPVTLSCSQTLNHNVMYWYQQKSSQAPKLLFHYYDKDFNNEADTPDNFQSRRPNTSFCFLDIRSPGLGDTAMYLCATSSVPQGADGYTFGSGTRLTVV.

Turning to this clone: The germline gene is not matched at one end of the junction; a read error may be the cause. The chain has TRBV6-1 and TRBJ2-3, with D perhaps TRBD1 or TRBD2 (5 bases each). CDR1 and CDR2 from the germline V gene are MNHNS and SASEGT. The CDR3 extends over 10 amino acids. CDR3 in amino acids: CASSDRDVNF. The CDR3 DNA reads as TGTGCCAGCAGTGACCGGGACGTAAATTTT.

The chain couples TRBV6-2 or TRBV6-3 to TRBJ1-2; D is ambiguous. This CDR3 is built from 15 residues. Trimming pared 5 bases from V and 8 bases from J, leaving 21 bases between. In germline, CDR1 is MNHEY, CDR2 SVGEGT. In DNA, the CDR3 is TGTGCCAGCAGTCCAGCCTTGGAAGGATCGGGAGGCTACACCTTC. It translates to CASSPALEGSGGYTF.

The J gene is TRBJ1-5, the V gene TRBV27; D not certain. V was cut by 3 bases and J by 6 bases, with 12 bases left in between. Germline assignment: CDR1 MNHEY and CDR2 SMNVEV (reference sequence). The CDR3 sequence is 14 residues long. CDR3 sequence reads: CASSLRAVTQPQHF. The CDR3 nucleotides are TGTGCCAGCAGTTTGCGCGCAGTTACTCAGCCCCAGCATTTT.

The chain carries TRBV7-9 and TRBJ2-7; possibly TRBD1 or TRBD2 for D (5 bases each). Germline V gives CDR1 SEHNR, CDR2 FQNEAQ (reference sequence). V lost 2 bases and J 7 bases, leaving 12 bases between the germline ends. The CDR3 contains 13 residues. CDR3 nucleotides: TGTGCCAGCAGCTTATCAGGGCCGGGGGAGCAGTACTTC. It encodes CASSLSGPGEQYF.

The rearrangement links TRBV11-2 to TRBJ1-2, with unresolved D. Between the trimmed V and J ends, which lost 0 bases and 7 bases, there was a span of 12 bases. Germline lookup yields CDR1 SGHAT and CDR2 FQNNGV. The CDR3 is 14 amino acids. The CDR3 nucleotides read TGTGCCAGCAGCTTAGATGGGCGGTCGGGTGGCTACACCTTC. It encodes CASSLDGRSGGYTF.

The chain combines TRBV6-5 with TRBJ2-7, with 9 bases lining up with TRBD2. The CDR3 is 15 amino acids. Germline CDR1 reads MNHEY; CDR2 reads SVGAGI. V shed 6 bases and J 0 bases; nucleotides not matched to a gene: 6. The CDR3 DNA reads TGTGCCAGCAGCCGACTAGCGGCGGCCTCCTACGAGCAGTACTTC. Its translation: CASSRLAAASYEQYF.

This clone was seen a single time. The chain couples TRBV5-4 to TRBJ1-4; maybe TRBD1 (6 bases). The germline V gene encodes CDR1 SGHNT and CDR2 YYREEE (reference sequence). The CDR3 loop spans 18 amino acids. V lost 0 bases and J 0 bases, leaving 15 bases between the germline ends. Here the CDR3 reads CASSLGGAAMATNEKLFF. CDR3 DNA: TGTGCCAGCAGCTTGGGGGGGGCGGCGATGGCAACTAATGAAAAACTGTTTTTT.